These T cell receptor beta chains were read from a single sample in a study of glioma-infiltrating T cells. One entry per CDR3 protein, called by TCRdb with MiXCR from the multiplex PCR reads. The data hold around 390,000 distinct CDR3 sequences, with 41% observed a single time. The material sequenced was glioma tissue, nonneoplastic brain tissue, or PBMCs (not recorded which). Receptors originate from a human donor with low-grade glioma or glioblastoma, undergoing nonglioma brain surgery, or in good health (not recorded which). The CDR3 runs from the conserved cysteine through the conserved F or W. The D gene is left open where the match is weak. The size field is filled for only some rows; it gives once, few, many or a size class.

-	TRBV6-1	TRBJ1-6	-	TGTGCCAGCAGTTTCATTACAGGTTTTAATCCACCCCTCCACTTT	CASSFITGFNPPLHF
-	TRBV4-1	TRBJ2-7	-	TGCGCCAGCAGCCAATTTGGAGGGAGCGGGTACGAGCAGTACTTC	CASSQFGGSGYEQYF
-	TRBV20-1	TRBJ2-2	TRBD2	TGCAGTGCTAGAAATAGCGGGAGGGCCGGCACCGGGGAGCTGTTTTTT	CSARNSGRAGTGELFF
many	TRBV6-1	TRBJ1-3	-	TGTGCCAGCAGTGAAGCGCTTTGGAACTCTGGAAACACCATATATTTT	CASSEALWNSGNTIYF
-	TRBV3-1	TRBJ2-3	-	TGTGCCAGCAGCGAGGGACCGAGGGGGGTGACAGATACGCAGTATTTT	CASSEGPRGVTDTQYF
-	TRBV15	TRBJ1-2	-	TGTGCCACCAGCAGAGATGAGGGGGACAAGGGTGGCTACACCTTC	CATSRDEGDKGGYTF
few	TRBV12-3/TRBV12-4	TRBJ2-7	-	TGTGCCAGCAGTTTAATGTCCCTCTCCTACGAGCAGTACTTC	CASSLMSLSYEQYF
many	TRBV3-1	TRBJ2-1	TRBD2	TGTGCCAGCAGCCCGGTAGCGGGACACAATGAGCAGTTCTTC	CASSPVAGHNEQFF
-	TRBV29-1	TRBJ2-7	-	TGCAGCGTTGTCGCCCCGGGTGGGAAGTACTTC	CSVVAPGGKYF
-	TRBV12-3/TRBV12-4	TRBJ2-7	-	TGTGCCAGCAGTTTAGCGTCCGGTTTCGGGCAGCTGGCGATTGGGCAGTACTTC	CASSLASGFGQLAIGQYF
few	TRBV6-2/TRBV6-3	TRBJ1-1	-	TGTGCCAGCGAAAAGGGGGAGAACACTGAAGCTTTCTTT	CASEKGENTEAFF
-	TRBV7-9	TRBJ2-5	-	-	CASSFYICSASARGPETQYF
-	TRBV12-3/TRBV12-4	TRBJ2-3	TRBD2	TGTGCCAGCCGTTGGCGGGAGTCGGGTACAGATACGCAGTATTTT	CASRWRESGTDTQYF
-	TRBV7-2	TRBJ2-2	-	TGTGCCAGCAGCCCCCCCTCGGGGGGCGGCGGGGAGCTGTTTTTT	CASSPPSGGGGELFF
-	TRBV7-9	TRBJ1-4	-	TGTGCCAGCAGCCCCTCGCGGGGACGGCATAATGAAAAACTGTTTTTT	CASSPSRGRHNEKLFF
-	TRBV27	TRBJ2-7	TRBD2	TGTGCCAGCGGTTTGGGGCGGGGGAACTACGAGCAGTACTTC	CASGLGRGNYEQYF
-	TRBV7-2	TRBJ2-7	-	TGTGCCAGCAGCTTCGGTCATAGCTCCTACGAGCAGTACTTC	CASSFGHSSYEQYF
many	TRBV7-7	TRBJ2-7	TRBD1	TGTGCTAGCAGCTTAGGTGTCGACAGGGCCCACGAGCAGTACTTC	CASSLGVDRAHEQYF
-	TRBV6-1	TRBJ2-1	TRBD2	TGTGCCAGCCTTACCAGCGGGAGGGCCTGGAATGAGCAGTTCTTC	CASLTSGRAWNEQFF
few	TRBV2	TRBJ1-3	TRBD1	TGTGCCAGCAGTGGTGACAGGGAACTGGGGTTCTCTGGAAACACCATATATTTT	CASSGDRELGFSGNTIYF
many	TRBV20-1	TRBJ2-3	TRBD2	TGCAGTGCCCCGACAGGACTAGCGGTGGATACGCAGTATTTT	CSAPTGLAVDTQYF
-	TRBV19	TRBJ1-5	TRBD1	TGTGCCAGTAGACTCGACAGGGGGAAGCAGCCCCAGCATTTT	CASRLDRGKQPQHF
-	TRBV7-2	TRBJ1-5	-	TGTGCCAGCAGCTTAGTTTCAAACTCGGTTAGCAATCAGCCCCAGCATTTT	CASSLVSNSVSNQPQHF
few	TRBV4-3	TRBJ1-5	-	TGCGCCAGCAGCCAGACAGGCAACAATCAGCCCCAGCATTTT	CASSQTGNNQPQHF
many	TRBV6-8	TRBJ1-1	-	TGTGCCAGCACTGAGGATGGGACTGAAGCTTTCTTT	CASTEDGTEAFF
-	TRBV2	TRBJ2-3	-	TGTGCCAGCAGTGAATCTAGGGTGGGAGATACGCAGTATTTT	CASSESRVGDTQYF